This T cell receptor beta chain was found in a study of T-cell memory formation after mild COVID-19. On the study more broadly: Across donors, TCR clusters were largely donor specific. Points from the study as a whole: A second wave expanding day 15 to 37 was CD4+-biased; contracting clones were balanced. Pre-infection memory contained some responding clones, which suggested that cross-reactive memory had joined.

Concerning this clonotype: Antigen specificity is unknown.

5'RACE with constant-segment primers built TCRalpha and TCRbeta cDNA libraries with UMIs. TCRdb reprocessed the 5' RACE reads with MiXCR, giving one entry per CDR3 protein. The data hold hundreds of thousands of distinct CDR3 sequences, with about a fifth observed a single time. The CDR3 runs 12 residues. V gave up 4 bases and J gave up 7 bases, with 10 bases separating them. Germline V gene data show CDR1 as SEHNR and CDR2 as FQNEAQ (reference sequence). The gene calls are TRBV7-9 and TRBJ1-1, with a possible D match to TRBD1 (5 bases). The source material was PBMCs or a T cell subset sorted from them (not recorded which). The receptor was isolated from an adult woman who had mild COVID-19 (a few samples of this study predate the infection). Cell type and time point are not known. The CDR3 loop reads CASSSLGGEAFF. The CDR3 DNA is TGTGCCAGCAGCTCACTTGGGGGTGAAGCTTTCTTT. The entire variable domain, with the rest obtained from reference TRBV7-9 and TRBJ1-1, is as follows: DTGVSQNPRHKITKRGQNVTFRCDPISEHNRLYWYRQTLGQGPEFLTYFQNEAQLEKSRLLSDRFSAERPKGSFSTLEIQRTEQGDSAMYLCASSSLGGEAFFGQGTRLTVV.